This T cell receptor (beta chain) is from a study of cytomegalovirus exposure and HLA in healthy donors. In this sample, this clone turned up a few times. Vbeta (60) and Jbeta (13) primers were used in the PCR. Method: immunoSEQ multiplex PCR; TCRdb's copy keeps in-frame clones and lacks some. The repertoire holds 200,000 to 250,000 clones, with around four fifths as singletons. This clonotype was sampled from a woman aged 60-75 years in good health and CMV-seropositive. The sequenced sample was PBMCs.

This chain's CDR3 is CASSFDRAGNTEAFF. DNA of the CDR3: TGTGCCAGCAGCTTCGACAGGGCGGGGAACACTGAAGCTTTCTTT. V gene TRBV11-1 combines with J gene TRBJ1-1; 7 nucleotides align to TRBD1. Germline CDR1 and CDR2: SGHAT and FQDESV (reference sequence). The CDR3 extends over 15 amino acids. The V and J ends lost 3 bases and 1 base, in that order; junction bases with no gene match: 5.